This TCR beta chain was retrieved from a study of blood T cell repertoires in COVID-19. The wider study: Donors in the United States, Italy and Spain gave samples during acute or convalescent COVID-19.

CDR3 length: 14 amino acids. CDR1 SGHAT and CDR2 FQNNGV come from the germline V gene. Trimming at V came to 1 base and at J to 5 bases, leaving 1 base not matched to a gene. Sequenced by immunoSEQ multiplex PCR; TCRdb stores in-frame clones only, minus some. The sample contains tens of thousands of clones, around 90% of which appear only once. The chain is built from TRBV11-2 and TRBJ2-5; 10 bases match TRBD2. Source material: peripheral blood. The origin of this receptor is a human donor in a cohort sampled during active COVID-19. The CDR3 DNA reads TGTGCCAGCAGCTTAGTGGGACTAGCGGAGACCCAGTACTTC. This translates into CASSLVGLAETQYF.